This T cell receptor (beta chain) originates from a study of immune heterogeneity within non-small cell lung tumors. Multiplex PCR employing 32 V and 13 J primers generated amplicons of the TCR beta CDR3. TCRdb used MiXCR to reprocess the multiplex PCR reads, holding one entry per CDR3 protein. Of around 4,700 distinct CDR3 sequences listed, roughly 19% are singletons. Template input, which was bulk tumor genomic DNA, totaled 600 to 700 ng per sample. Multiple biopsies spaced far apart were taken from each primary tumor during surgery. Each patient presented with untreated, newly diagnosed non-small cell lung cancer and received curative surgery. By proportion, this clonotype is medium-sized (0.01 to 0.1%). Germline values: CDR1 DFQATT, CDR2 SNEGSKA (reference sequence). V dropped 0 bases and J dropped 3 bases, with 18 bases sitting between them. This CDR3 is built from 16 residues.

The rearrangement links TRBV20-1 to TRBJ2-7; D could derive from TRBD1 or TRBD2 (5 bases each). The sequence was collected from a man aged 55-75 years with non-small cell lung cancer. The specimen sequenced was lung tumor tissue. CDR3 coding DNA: TGCAGTGCTAGAGATGATCATGGGGGAGACAGCTACGAGCAGTACTTC. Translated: CSARDDHGGDSYEQYF.